This T cell receptor beta chain stems from a study of T cell repertoires in cytomegalovirus infection. One entry per CDR3 protein results from TCRdb running MiXCR on the reads. The sample records approximately 630,000 distinct CDR3 sequences, roughly a quarter being singletons. CDR1 is SQVTM and CDR2 is ANQGSEA in the germline V gene. V lost 4 bases and J lost 0, with 7 bases in between. The CDR3 loop spans 13 amino acids. This clonotype was seen just once. Sequencing was done on a sample of CD8+ T cells from PBMCs. V gene TRBV29-1 combines with J gene TRBJ2-4; TRBD2 might be the D (5 bases). The origin of this receptor is a human donor in good health (CMV status not recorded). Some clones in this sample may be carry-over from other donors' samples. The CDR3 loop reads CSVAEVAKNIQYF. CDR3 nucleotide sequence: TGCAGCGTTGCGGAGGTAGCCAAAAACATTCAGTACTTC.